This T cell receptor (beta chain) was retrieved from a study of neurological immune-mediated disorders. Study-level results: With the multiple sclerosis repertoire cluster, neither clinical nor MRI features showed any association. There were no CDR3 amino acid sequences shared by expanded clones across subjects, a result suggesting private repertoires in all groups.

Trimming took 2 bases from V and 3 from J, leaving 11 bases between them. Germline CDR1 reads SGHTA; CDR2 reads FQGNSA. This CDR3 has 14 amino acids. In this sample, this clonotype turned up many times. What it binds is not known. As for the cDNA, it was generated by 5'RACE with 10-nucleotide random UMIs. TCRdb independently ran MiXCR on the 5' RACE reads; one entry per CDR3 protein. The table shows some 57,000 distinct CDR3 sequences, with around 5.2% occurring only once. The V call is TRBV7-2, the J call TRBJ2-7; D not certain. The sequence was collected from a woman aged 45-60 years with multiple sclerosis. Sequencing input: PBMCs. The CDR3 loop is CASSLSNPDYEQYF. CDR3 sequence (DNA): TGTGCCAGCAGCTTATCGAACCCCGACTACGAGCAGTACTTC.